These T cell receptor beta chains were read from a single sample in a study of T-cell memory formation after mild COVID-19. TCRdb reanalysed the 5' RACE reads using MiXCR and keeps one entry per CDR3 protein. The sample lists approximately 150,000 distinct CDR3 sequences; 5.5% to 7% were seen once. Material for sequencing was PBMCs or a T cell subset sorted from them (not recorded which). All receptors come from an adult woman who had mild COVID-19 (a few samples of this study predate the infection). Cell type and time point are not known. Each CDR3 is given with its conserved first and last residue. The order of the fields is J gene, V gene, D gene, clone size, CDR3 protein, CDR3 DNA. A D gene is named only where the DNA matches it firmly. A clone size is listed for some rows: how often the clone was seen (once, few, many), or a class if it is expanded.

TRBJ1-3	TRBV4-3	.	few	CASSQDSARNTIYF	TGCGCCAGCAGCCAAGATTCTGCCCGAAACACCATATATTTT
TRBJ2-7	TRBV5-1	TRBD1	few	CASRLSGQALPEQYF	TGCGCCAGCAGACTCTCGGGACAGGCCCTCCCCGAGCAGTACTTC
TRBJ2-7	TRBV7-9	TRBD2	many	CASSLRLAELSYEQYF	TGTGCCAGCAGCTTAAGGCTAGCGGAGCTCTCCTACGAGCAGTACTTC
TRBJ1-2	TRBV4-2	.	many	CASSRAVGGSSFYGYTF	TGTGCCAGCAGCCGAGCGGTGGGGGGGTCCTCGTTCTATGGCTACACCTTC
TRBJ2-7	TRBV11-2	TRBD1	many	CASSPMLIGTGANEQYF	TGTGCCAGCAGCCCCATGCTGATAGGGACAGGGGCCAACGAGCAGTACTTC
TRBJ2-7	TRBV25-1	.	few	CASIRSEGSYEQYF	TGTGCCAGCATTAGATCCGAGGGTTCCTACGAGCAGTACTTC
TRBJ2-7	TRBV28	TRBD1	.	CASSLSQGSYEQYF	TGTGCCAGCAGTTTATCACAGGGGAGCTACGAGCAGTACTTC
TRBJ2-1	TRBV5-4	.	few	CASSPGTPVTNNEQFF	TGTGCCAGCAGCCCAGGGACACCGGTTACCAACAATGAGCAGTTCTTC
TRBJ1-6	TRBV6-5	.	.	CASSYGITTPLHF	TGTGCCAGCAGTTACGGCATCACAACGCCCCTCCACTTT
TRBJ2-6	TRBV7-3	.	few	CASSKTPPGSGANVLTF	TGTGCCAGCAGCAAGACGCCCCCGGGGTCTGGGGCCAACGTCCTGACTTTC
TRBJ2-1	TRBV27	TRBD1	many	CASRQTGTDGLRFF	TGTGCCAGCAGACAGACAGGGACGGATGGGCTACGGTTCTTC
TRBJ1-1	TRBV10-3	TRBD1	medium-sized	CAISESTGQGRTFF	TGTGCCATCAGTGAGTCGACCGGACAGGGTAGGACTTTCTTT
TRBJ1-2	TRBV11-2	TRBD1	.	CASRPTGGNGYTF	TGTGCCAGCAGACCGACAGGGGGCAATGGCTACACCTTC
TRBJ2-7	TRBV10-3	.	many	CAITKGVGAYEQYF	TGTGCCATCACGAAGGGAGTGGGGGCCTACGAGCAGTACTTC
TRBJ2-3	TRBV7-8	.	many	CASVLSGVADTQYF	TGTGCCAGCGTTTTGTCAGGGGTGGCAGATACGCAGTATTTT
TRBJ2-1	TRBV15	TRBD2	once	CATSAGSGVDNEQFF	TGTGCCACCAGCGCGGGTAGCGGGGTCGACAATGAGCAGTTCTTC
TRBJ2-1	TRBV5-1	.	many	CASRPQGGSINEQFF	TGCGCCAGCAGACCCCAGGGGGGTTCTATCAATGAGCAGTTCTTC
TRBJ2-7	TRBV4-2	TRBD2	many	CASSQAAYQREELYEQYF	TGTGCCAGCAGCCAAGCTGCTTATCAGCGGGAGGAACTCTACGAGCAGTACTTC
TRBJ2-5	TRBV29-1	TRBD1	few	CSAARGPGTGVETQYF	TGCAGCGCCGCCCGTGGGCCCGGGACAGGGGTGGAGACCCAGTACTTC
TRBJ2-1	TRBV14	.	many	CASSQDLFSSYNEQFF	TGTGCCAGCAGCCAAGATCTTTTCAGCTCCTACAATGAGCAGTTCTTC
TRBJ2-1	TRBV2	TRBD2	many	CASRLTSGNNEQFF	TGTGCCAGCCGACTGACTAGCGGTAACAATGAGCAGTTCTTC
TRBJ1-2	TRBV5-1	.	many	CASSTGTVSYGYTF	TGCGCCAGCTCCACGGGGACTGTATCCTATGGCTACACCTTC
TRBJ2-1	TRBV14	.	few	CASSQEADPSYNEQFF	TGTGCCAGCAGCCAAGAAGCGGATCCCTCCTACAATGAGCAGTTCTTC
TRBJ1-5	TRBV7-2	.	.	CASSFWTSGPQHF	TGTGCCAGCAGCTTTTGGACCTCCGGGCCCCAGCATTTT
TRBJ1-2	TRBV10-2	.	few	CASSESTDGWSYTF	TGCGCCAGCAGTGAGTCGACGGACGGCTGGAGCTACACCTTC
TRBJ2-7	TRBV9	.	many	CASSPRVWDSSYEQYF	TGTGCCAGCAGCCCACGAGTTTGGGACTCCTCCTACGAGCAGTACTTC
TRBJ2-3	TRBV25-1	.	.	CASSAPGSHSLDTQYF	TGTGCCAGCAGTGCACCGGGATCACACTCTTTGGATACGCAGTATTTT
TRBJ1-1	TRBV5-1	.	few	CASSLVLGGQATEAFF	TGCGCCAGCAGCTTGGTATTGGGGGGGCAGGCCACTGAAGCTTTCTTT
TRBJ2-1	TRBV6-5	TRBD1	few	CASSYSYRTGGHNEQFF	TGTGCCAGCAGTTACTCGTACAGGACAGGGGGGCACAATGAGCAGTTCTTC
TRBJ2-1	TRBV12-3/TRBV12-4	.	many	CASSLGGNYNEQFF	TGTGCCAGCAGTTTAGGGGGAAACTACAATGAGCAGTTCTTC
TRBJ1-1	TRBV5-1	.	many	CASSLDPANTEAFF	TGCGCCAGCAGCTTGGACCCAGCTAACACTGAAGCTTTCTTT
TRBJ2-3	TRBV9	TRBD2	few	CASSTAPGGRADTQYF	TGTGCCAGCAGCACCGCCCCGGGAGGCAGGGCAGATACGCAGTATTTT
TRBJ2-5	TRBV10-3	.	few	CAISELGSRETQYF	TGTGCCATCAGTGAGCTAGGGTCCAGGGAGACCCAGTACTTC
TRBJ2-3	TRBV19	TRBD2	.	CASSFPFQGKLTSETDTQYF	TGTGCCAGTAGTTTCCCTTTTCAGGGGAAGCTGACTAGCGAAACAGATACGCAGTATTTT
TRBJ2-7	TRBV27	.	many	CASSLTGSEQYF	TGTGCCAGCAGTCTTACAGGCAGCGAGCAGTACTTC
TRBJ1-3	TRBV6-5	.	many	CASSPLNRVGNTIYF	TGTGCCAGCAGCCCCCTAAACAGAGTTGGAAACACCATATATTTT
TRBJ2-1	TRBV5-1	TRBD2	many	CASSFPLRGGAGTYNEQFF	TGCGCCAGCAGCTTCCCCCTGCGCGGGGGGGCTGGAACCTACAATGAGCAGTTCTTC